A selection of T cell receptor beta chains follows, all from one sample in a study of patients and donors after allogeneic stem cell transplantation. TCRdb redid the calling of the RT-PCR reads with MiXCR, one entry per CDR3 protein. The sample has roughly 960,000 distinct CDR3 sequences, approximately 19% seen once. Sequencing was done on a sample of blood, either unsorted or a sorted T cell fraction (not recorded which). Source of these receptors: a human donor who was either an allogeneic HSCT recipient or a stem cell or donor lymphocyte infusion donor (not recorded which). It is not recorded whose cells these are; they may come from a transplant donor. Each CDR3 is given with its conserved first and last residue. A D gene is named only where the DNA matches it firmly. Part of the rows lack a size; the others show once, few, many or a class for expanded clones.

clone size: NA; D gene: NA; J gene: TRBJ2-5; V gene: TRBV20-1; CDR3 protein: CSARSRGRTPQETQYF; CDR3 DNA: TGCAGTGCTAGATCCCGGGGGCGGACCCCTCAAGAGACCCAGTACTTC
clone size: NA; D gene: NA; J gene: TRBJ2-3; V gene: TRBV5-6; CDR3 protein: CASSLAGRNTQYF; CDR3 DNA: TGTGCCAGCAGCTTGGCAGGGAGAAATACGCAGTATTTT
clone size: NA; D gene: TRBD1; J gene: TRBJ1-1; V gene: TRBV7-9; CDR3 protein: CASSGRDSTRLKAFF; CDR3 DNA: TGTGCCAGCAGCGGCCGGGACAGCACCCGATTAAAAGCTTTCTTT
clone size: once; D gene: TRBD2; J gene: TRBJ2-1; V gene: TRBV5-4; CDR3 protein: CASNPYSGGTYNEQFF; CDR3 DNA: TGTGCCAGCAACCCCTACAGCGGGGGAACCTACAATGAGCAGTTCTTC
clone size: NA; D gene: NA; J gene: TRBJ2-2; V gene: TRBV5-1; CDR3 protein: CASSLVGLLSGELFF; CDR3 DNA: TGCGCCAGCAGCTTGGTTGGACTCTTAAGCGGGGAGCTGTTTTTT
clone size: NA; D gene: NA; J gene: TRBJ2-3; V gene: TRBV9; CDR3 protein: CASSVELADTQYF; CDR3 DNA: TGTGCCAGCAGCGTAGAATTAGCAGATACGCAGTATTTT
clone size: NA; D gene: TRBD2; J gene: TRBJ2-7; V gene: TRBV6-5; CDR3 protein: CASSYGASGLNEQYF; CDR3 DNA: TGTGCCAGCAGTTACGGGGCTAGCGGGCTAAACGAGCAGTACTTC
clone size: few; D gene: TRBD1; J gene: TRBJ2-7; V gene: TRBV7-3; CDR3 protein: CASSLQGEYEQYF; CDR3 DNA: TGTGCCAGCAGCTTACAGGGGGAGTACGAGCAGTACTTC
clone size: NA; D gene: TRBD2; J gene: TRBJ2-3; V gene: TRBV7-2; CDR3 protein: CASSLERGGPADTQYF; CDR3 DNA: TGTGCCAGCAGCTTAGAGCGGGGGGGCCCAGCAGATACGCAGTATTTT
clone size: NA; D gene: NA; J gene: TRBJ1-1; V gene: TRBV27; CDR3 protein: CASRPRQVLHTEAFF; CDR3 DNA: TGTGCCAGCAGGCCTCGGCAGGTTCTCCACACTGAAGCTTTCTTT
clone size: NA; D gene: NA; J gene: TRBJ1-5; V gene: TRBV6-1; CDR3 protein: CASTETGPINQPQHF; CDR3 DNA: TGTGCCAGCACCGAGACAGGACCCATCAATCAGCCCCAGCATTTT
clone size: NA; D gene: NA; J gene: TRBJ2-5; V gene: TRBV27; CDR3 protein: CASSLVNRQETQYF; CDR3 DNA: TGTGCCAGCAGTTTAGTTAACAGGCAAGAGACCCAGTACTTC
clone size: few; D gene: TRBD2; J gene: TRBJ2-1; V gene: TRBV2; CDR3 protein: CASRARLAGEEQFF; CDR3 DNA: TGTGCCAGCAGAGCTAGACTAGCGGGAGAGGAGCAGTTCTTC
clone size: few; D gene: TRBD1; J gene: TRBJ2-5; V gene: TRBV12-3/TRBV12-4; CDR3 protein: CASSPRDRVLETQYF; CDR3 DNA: TGTGCCAGCAGTCCGCGGGACAGGGTATTGGAGACCCAGTACTTC
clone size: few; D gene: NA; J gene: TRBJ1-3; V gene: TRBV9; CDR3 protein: CASSVGGDTGNTIYF; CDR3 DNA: TGTGCCAGCAGCGTAGGGGGGGATACTGGAAACACCATATATTTT